The present T cell receptor (beta chain) was sequenced within a study of tumor and adjacent non-tumor tissue in lung cancer. TCRbeta libraries were built with three rounds of nested PCR, modified from ARM-PCR. TCRdb ran MiXCR on the multiplex PCR reads and lists one entry per CDR3 protein. The sample comprises about 66,000 distinct CDR3 sequences, around 73% of which are singletons, and over 25% rests with the top ten. This clonotype occurred a few times. Its antigen remains unidentified. It may be a read error: a sequence one base away is much more abundant. The V end lost 2 bases, the J end lost 5 bases, and 12 bases lay between the germline ends. CDR1 MNHNY and CDR2 SVGAGI come from the germline V gene (reference sequence). CDR3 length: 14 residues. Whole-study results and caveats: Normal lung showed higher cumulative top 100 clone frequency than tumor. Higher tumor TCR diversity was associated with shorter survival.

RNA was extracted from bulk tissue without any cell sorting. The rearrangement uses TRBV6-6 and TRBJ2-5; D gene ambiguous. Sequencing was carried out using lung tumor tissue. The TCR sequence derives from a man aged 60 to 69 with non-small cell lung cancer. CDR3 sequence: CASSYDIGRETQYF. The CDR3 DNA follows: TGTGCCAGCAGTTACGATATAGGGCGGGAGACCCAGTACTTC.